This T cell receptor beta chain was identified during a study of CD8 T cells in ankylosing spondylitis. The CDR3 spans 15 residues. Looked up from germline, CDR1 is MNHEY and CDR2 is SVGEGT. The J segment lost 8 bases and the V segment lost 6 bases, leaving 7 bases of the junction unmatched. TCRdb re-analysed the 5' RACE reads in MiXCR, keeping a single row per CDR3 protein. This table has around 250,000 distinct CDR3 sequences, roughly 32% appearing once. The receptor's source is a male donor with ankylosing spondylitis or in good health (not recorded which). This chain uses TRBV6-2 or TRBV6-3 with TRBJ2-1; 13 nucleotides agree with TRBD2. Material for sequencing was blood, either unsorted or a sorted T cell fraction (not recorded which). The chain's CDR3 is CASSPTSGGADEQFF. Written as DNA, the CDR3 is TGTGCCAGCAGCCCTACTAGCGGGGGGGCGGATGAGCAGTTCTTC.